This T cell receptor (beta chain) was captured in a study of blood T cell repertoires in COVID-19. Study-level background: The cDNA or gDNA used as material had been derived from T cells, B-cell-depleted T cells, or PBMCs.

In the original workflow: Amplification with reference gene primers provided the estimates of nucleated cell counts. Repertoires were generated with immunoSEQ multiplex PCR, while TCRdb's copy carries only in-frame clones and drops some. That table supplies the V and J calls and clone size; D and trimming were determined from the DNA. The sample lists about 33,000 clones, approximately 85% occurring once. V lost 3 bases to trimming and J lost 2 bases, with 10 bases between them. The CDR3 has 15 amino acids. Germline CDR1 and CDR2: MGHRA and YSYEKL. The V call is TRBV4-1, the J call TRBJ2-2; a possible D gene is TRBD1 (6 bases). The receptor was derived from a human donor in a cohort sampled during active COVID-19. The sample comprised peripheral blood. The CDR3 protein is CASSHRDTNTGELFF. DNA for the CDR3: TGCGCCAGCAGCCACCGGGACACCAACACCGGGGAGCTGTTTTTT.